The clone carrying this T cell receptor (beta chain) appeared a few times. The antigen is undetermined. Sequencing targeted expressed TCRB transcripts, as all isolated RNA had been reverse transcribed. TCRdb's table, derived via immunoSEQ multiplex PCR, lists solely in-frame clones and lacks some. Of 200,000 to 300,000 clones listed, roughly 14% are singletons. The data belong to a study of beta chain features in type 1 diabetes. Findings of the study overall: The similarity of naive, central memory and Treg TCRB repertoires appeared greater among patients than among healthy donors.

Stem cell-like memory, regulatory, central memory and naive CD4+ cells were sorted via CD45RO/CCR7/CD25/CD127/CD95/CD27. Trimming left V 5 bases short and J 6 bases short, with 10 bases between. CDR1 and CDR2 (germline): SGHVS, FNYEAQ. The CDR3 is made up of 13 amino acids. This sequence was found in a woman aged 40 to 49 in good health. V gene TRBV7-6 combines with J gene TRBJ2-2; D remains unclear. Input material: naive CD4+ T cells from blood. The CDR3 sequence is CASSRSSAGELFF. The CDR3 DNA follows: TGTGCCAGCAGCCGTTCAAGCGCCGGGGAGCTGTTTTTT.